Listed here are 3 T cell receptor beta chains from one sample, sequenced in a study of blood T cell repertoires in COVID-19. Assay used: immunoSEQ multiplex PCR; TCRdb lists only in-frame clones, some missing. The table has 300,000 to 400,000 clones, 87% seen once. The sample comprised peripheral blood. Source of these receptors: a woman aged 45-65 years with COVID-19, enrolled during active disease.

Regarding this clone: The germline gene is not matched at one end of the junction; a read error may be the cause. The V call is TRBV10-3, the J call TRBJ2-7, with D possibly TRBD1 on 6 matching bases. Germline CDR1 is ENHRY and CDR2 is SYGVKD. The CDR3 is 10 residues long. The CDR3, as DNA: TGTGCCATCACAATCATCGCAGGGGACTTC. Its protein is CAITIIAGDF.

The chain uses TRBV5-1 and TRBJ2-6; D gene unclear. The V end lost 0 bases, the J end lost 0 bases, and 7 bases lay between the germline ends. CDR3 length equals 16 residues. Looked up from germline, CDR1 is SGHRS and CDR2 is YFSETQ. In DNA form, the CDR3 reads TGCGCCAGCAGCTTGGTTTCATCCTCTGGGGCCAACGTCCTGACTTTC. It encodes CASSLVSSSGANVLTF.

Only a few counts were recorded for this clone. CDR3: CASSTLTGAYNSPLHF. The CDR3 DNA sequence: TGTGCCAGTAGTACCCTTACCGGTGCTTATAATTCACCCCTCCACTTT. V gene TRBV19 combines with J gene TRBJ1-6; D uncertain. This CDR3 is 16 amino acids long. V lost 4 bases to trimming and J lost 4 bases, with 14 bases between them. The germline CDR1 and CDR2 sequences are LNHDA and SQIVND (reference sequence). Filled out from reference TRBV19 and TRBJ1-6, the complete variable domain reads DGGITQSPKYLFRKEGQNVTLSCEQNLNHDAMYWYRQDPGQGLRLIYYSQIVNDFQKGDIAEGYSVSREKKESFPLTVTSAQKNPTAFYLCASSTLTGAYNSPLHFGNGTRLTVT.